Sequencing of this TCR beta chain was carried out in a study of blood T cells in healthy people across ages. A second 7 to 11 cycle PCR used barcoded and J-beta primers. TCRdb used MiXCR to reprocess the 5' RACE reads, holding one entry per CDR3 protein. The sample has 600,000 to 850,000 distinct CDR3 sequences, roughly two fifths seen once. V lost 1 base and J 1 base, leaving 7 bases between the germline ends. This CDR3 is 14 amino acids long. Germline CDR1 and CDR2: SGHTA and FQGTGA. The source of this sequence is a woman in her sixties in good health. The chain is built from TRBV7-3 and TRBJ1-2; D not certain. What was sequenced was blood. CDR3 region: CASSLRASNYGYTF. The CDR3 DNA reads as TGTGCCAGCAGCTTAAGAGCGAGTAACTATGGCTACACCTTC.